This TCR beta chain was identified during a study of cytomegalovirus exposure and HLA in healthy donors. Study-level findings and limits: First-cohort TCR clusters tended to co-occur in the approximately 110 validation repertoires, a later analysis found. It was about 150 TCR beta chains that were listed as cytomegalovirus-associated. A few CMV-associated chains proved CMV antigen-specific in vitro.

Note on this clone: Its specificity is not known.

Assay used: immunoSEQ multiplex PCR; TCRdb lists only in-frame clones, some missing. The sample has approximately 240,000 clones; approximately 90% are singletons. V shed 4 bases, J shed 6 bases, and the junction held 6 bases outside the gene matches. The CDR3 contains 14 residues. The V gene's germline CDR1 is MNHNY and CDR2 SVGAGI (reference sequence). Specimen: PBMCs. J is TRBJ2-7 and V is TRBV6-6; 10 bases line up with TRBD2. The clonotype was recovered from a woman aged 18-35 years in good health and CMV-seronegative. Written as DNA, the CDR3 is TGTGCCAGCAGTTCCCTAGCGGGAGATTCCGAGCAGTACTTC. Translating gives CASSSLAGDSEQYF.